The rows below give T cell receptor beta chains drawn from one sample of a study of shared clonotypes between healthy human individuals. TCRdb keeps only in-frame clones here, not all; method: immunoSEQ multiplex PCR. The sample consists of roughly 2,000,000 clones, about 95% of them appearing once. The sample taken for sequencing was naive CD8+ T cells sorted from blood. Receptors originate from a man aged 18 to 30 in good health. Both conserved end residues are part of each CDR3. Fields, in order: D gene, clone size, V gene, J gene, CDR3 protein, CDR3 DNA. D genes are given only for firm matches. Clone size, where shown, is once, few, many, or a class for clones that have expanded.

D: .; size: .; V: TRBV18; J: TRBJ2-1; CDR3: CASSSVDEQFF; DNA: TGTGCCAGCTCCTCCGTAGATGAGCAGTTCTTC
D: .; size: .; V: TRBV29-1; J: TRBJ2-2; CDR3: CSVVPHGGELFF; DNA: TGCAGCGTTGTGCCTCACGGCGGGGAGCTGTTTTTT
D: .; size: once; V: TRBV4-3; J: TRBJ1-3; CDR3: CASSQETDSGNTIYF; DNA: TGCGCCAGCAGCCAAGAAACAGACTCTGGAAACACCATATATTTT
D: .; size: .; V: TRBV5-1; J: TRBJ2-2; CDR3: CASSLGDSGGLNTGELFF; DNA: TGCGCCAGCAGCTTGGGTGATAGCGGCGGCTTGAACACCGGGGAGCTGTTTTTT
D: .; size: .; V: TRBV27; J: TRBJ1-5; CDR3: CASSPTGSNQPQHF; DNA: TGTGCCAGCAGTCCGACCGGTAGCAATCAGCCCCAGCATTTT
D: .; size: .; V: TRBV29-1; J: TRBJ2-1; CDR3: CSVETLKEQFF; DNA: TGCAGCGTTGAAACGCTTAAAGAGCAGTTCTTC
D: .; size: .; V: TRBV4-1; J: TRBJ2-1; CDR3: CASSPSSGLGNEQFF; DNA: TGCGCCAGCAGCCCGTCTTCCGGGTTAGGGAATGAGCAGTTCTTC
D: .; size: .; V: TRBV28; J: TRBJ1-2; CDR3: CASRPDLANYGYTF; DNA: TGTGCCAGCAGACCAGACCTTGCTAACTATGGCTACACCTTC
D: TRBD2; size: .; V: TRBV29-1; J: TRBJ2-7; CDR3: CSVEGLKAGGQIFPYEQYF; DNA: TGCAGCGTTGAAGGCCTGAAGGCGGGGGGCCAAATCTTCCCCTACGAGCAGTACTTC
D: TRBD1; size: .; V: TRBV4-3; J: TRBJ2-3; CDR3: CASSQGQGLKSTDTQYF; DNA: TGCGCCAGCAGCCAAGGACAGGGCCTAAAAAGCACAGATACGCAGTATTTT
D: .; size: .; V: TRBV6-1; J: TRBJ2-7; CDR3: CASSEIGYEQYF; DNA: TGTGCCAGCAGTGAGATAGGCTACGAGCAGTACTTC
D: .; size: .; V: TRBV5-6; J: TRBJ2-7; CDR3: CASSLDLETYEQYF; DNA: TGTGCCAGCAGCTTGGACCTCGAAACCTACGAGCAGTACTTC
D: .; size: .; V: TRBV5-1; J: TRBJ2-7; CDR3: CASSLAPGDEQYF; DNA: TGCGCCAGCAGCTTGGCTCCAGGGGACGAGCAGTACTTC
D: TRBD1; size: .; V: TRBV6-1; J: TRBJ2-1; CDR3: CASRDRGGVENEQFF; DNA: TGTGCCAGCAGAGACAGGGGAGGAGTAGAGAATGAGCAGTTCTTC
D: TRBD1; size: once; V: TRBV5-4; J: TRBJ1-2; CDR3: CASSFGTAYGYTF; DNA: TGTGCCAGCAGTTTCGGGACAGCCTATGGCTACACCTTC
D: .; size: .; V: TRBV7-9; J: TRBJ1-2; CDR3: CASSLVADGYTF; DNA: TGTGCCAGCAGCTTAGTAGCTGATGGCTACACCTTC
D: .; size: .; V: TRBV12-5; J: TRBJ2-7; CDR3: CASGLWGSYEQYF; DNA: TGTGCTAGTGGCCTCTGGGGCTCCTACGAGCAGTACTTC